What follows are 15 T cell receptor beta chains derived from one specimen sequenced in a study of cytomegalovirus exposure and HLA in healthy donors. Assay used: immunoSEQ multiplex PCR; TCRdb lists only in-frame clones, some missing. The sample has some 240,000 clones; 70% to 90% are singletons. Sequences were obtained from PBMCs. The receptors were gathered from a woman between 18 and 29 years old in good health and CMV-seronegative.

This sequence joins TRBV11-2 and TRBJ2-2, with D possibly being TRBD2 (5 bases). Germline assignment: CDR1 SGHAT and CDR2 FQNNGV. The CDR3 extends over 13 amino acids. V gave up 7 bases and J gave up 3 bases, with 9 bases separating them. The CDR3 sequence: CASNHGDTGELFF. The DNA for the CDR3 is TGTGCCAGCAACCACGGGGACACCGGGGAGCTGTTTTTT.

The chain employs TRBV4-1 and TRBJ2-1; the match to TRBD2 covers 7 bases. CDR3 length equals 15 residues. Losses at the gene ends were 2 bases for V and 6 bases for J; bases not matched to a gene: 7. The germline V gene has CDR1 MGHRA and CDR2 YSYEKL. The CDR3, as DNA: TGCGCCAGCAGCCAACTCTTGGCGGGAGTCAATGAGCAGTTCTTC. Protein sequence: CASSQLLAGVNEQFF.

In its sample, this clone was seen a few times. The sample has other DNA sequences that encode this CDR3 too. The chain is built from TRBV28 and TRBJ2-7; D unresolved. Trimming removed 2 bases at V and 3 bases at J, with 5 bases between. CDR1 and CDR2 from the germline V gene are MDHEN and SYDVKM. The CDR3 is 12 residues long. The CDR3 region is CASSLAGYEQYF. DNA for the CDR3: TGTGCCAGCAGTTTAGCAGGCTACGAGCAGTACTTC.

This chain connects TRBV14 to TRBJ2-2; 8 nucleotides match TRBD2. The germline gives CDR1 SGHDN, CDR2 FVKESK. The V and J ends lost 1 base and 0 bases, in that order; junction bases with no gene match: 7. The CDR3 has 18 amino acids. The CDR3 sequence is CASSQGLAGFANTGELFF. DNA for the CDR3: TGTGCCAGCAGCCAAGGCTTAGCGGGGTTCGCGAACACCGGGGAGCTGTTTTTT.

V usage is TRBV15 and J usage is TRBJ2-1, with 10 bases that match TRBD2. CDR3 size: 14 residues. The V gene's germline CDR1 is LNHNV and CDR2 YYDKDF (reference sequence). J lost 5 bases, V lost 7 bases, and 5 bases had no gene match. The CDR3 nucleotides read TGTGCCACCAAGCCTAGCGGGAGTAACAATGAGCAGTTCTTC. Translation: CATKPSGSNNEQFF.

The chain combines TRBV5-1 with TRBJ1-1; D call uncertain. The germline gives CDR1 SGHRS, CDR2 YFSETQ. CDR3 length: 14 residues. V lost 4 bases, J lost 6 bases, and 16 bases lay in between. CDR3 region: CASSPVGVGPEAFF. The DNA of the CDR3 is TGCGCCAGCAGCCCGGTCGGGGTGGGCCCTGAAGCTTTCTTT. Full variable domain (remainder filled in from reference TRBV5-1 and TRBJ1-1): KAGVTQTPRYLIKTRGQQVTLSCSPISGHRSVSWYQQTPGQGLQFLFEYFSETQRNKGNFPGRFSGRQFSNSRSEMNVSTLELGDSALYLCASSPVGVGPEAFFGQGTRLTVV.

The chain is built from TRBV18 and TRBJ2-7; the D gene is possibly TRBD1 (5 bases). Germline V gene lookup returns CDR1 KGHSH and CDR2 LQKENI. Trimming left V 4 bases short and J 0 bases short, with 10 bases between. The CDR3 runs to 14 residues. The CDR3: CASSRPDSSYEQYF. The DNA for the CDR3 is TGTGCCAGCTCACGTCCAGACAGCTCCTACGAGCAGTACTTC.

This sequence joins TRBV4-2 and TRBJ1-5; no definite D call. In germline, CDR1 is LGHNA, CDR2 YNFKEQ. The CDR3 spans 13 residues. The germline V and J ends were trimmed by 1 base and 4 bases, with 5 bases remaining between them. CDR3 sequence reads: CASSQAENQPQHF. CDR3 nucleotides: TGTGCCAGCAGCCAAGCTGAAAATCAGCCCCAGCATTTT.

The chain combines TRBV27 with TRBJ2-3; D remains unclear. Trimming took off 4 bases at V and 9 bases at J, with 11 bases between the two ends. CDR3 size: 12 residues. Germline CDR1 reads MNHEY; CDR2 reads SMNVEV (reference sequence). CDR3 nucleotides: TGTGCCAGCAGTTCCGACGGGCGGACGCAGTATTTT. Translated: CASSSDGRTQYF.

J is TRBJ2-1 and V is TRBV19; TRBD2 aligns across 7 bases. Germline-derived CDR1 and CDR2 are LNHDA and SQIVND (reference sequence). The length of the CDR3 is 18 residues. V lost 1 base, J lost 2 bases, and 11 bases stayed unmatched. This CDR3 reads CASSIVRRGRGAYNEQFF. CDR3 in DNA: TGTGCCAGTAGTATAGTTAGGCGGGGCCGGGGGGCCTACAATGAGCAGTTCTTC. The whole variable domain, remainder taken from reference TRBV19 and TRBJ2-1, is DGGITQSPKYLFRKEGQNVTLSCEQNLNHDAMYWYRQDPGQGLRLIYYSQIVNDFQKGDIAEGYSVSREKKESFPLTVTSAQKNPTAFYLCASSIVRRGRGAYNEQFFGPGTRLTVL.

The chain couples TRBV28 to TRBJ2-4; no definite D call. Trimming cost V 4 bases and J 7 bases, with 11 bases left between them. The CDR3 loop spans 13 amino acids. CDR1 is MDHEN and CDR2 is SYDVKM in the germline V gene. The CDR3: CASSSWADNIQYF. The CDR3 DNA follows: TGTGCCAGCAGTTCCTGGGCAGACAACATTCAGTACTTC.

This clone was counted between two and nine times. The V gene is TRBV30, the J gene TRBJ1-5; D is undetermined. CDR3 length: 14 residues. V was pared by 0 bases and J by 1 base, with 7 bases between. In germline, CDR1 is GTSNPN, CDR2 SVGIG (reference sequence). The CDR3 bases are TGTGCCTGGAGTGTACCACCAAGCAATCAGCCCCAGCATTTT. Translation: CAWSVPPSNQPQHF.

The J gene is TRBJ2-1, the V gene TRBV5-1; D not resolved. Germline CDR1 and CDR2: SGHRS and YFSETQ. With 3 bases removed from V and 8 bases from J, the gap between germline ends came to 12 bases. The CDR3 runs 13 residues. The CDR3 DNA is TGCGCCAGCAGCTGGACCGCAGTCGATGAGCAGTTCTTC. This sequence encodes CASSWTAVDEQFF.

The chain carries TRBV19 and TRBJ1-1; D not resolved. Trimming shortened V by 5 bases and J by 0 bases, and 10 bases separated the two germline ends. The length of the CDR3 is 14 residues. Per the germline V gene, CDR1 is LNHDA and CDR2 is SQIVND (reference sequence). CDR3 sequence reads: CASSSDRVNTEAFF. In DNA, the CDR3 is TGTGCCAGTAGTTCGGACCGCGTGAACACTGAAGCTTTCTTT.

The CDR3 is CASSEEGFTGELFF. For the CDR3, the DNA is TGTGCCAGCAGTGAAGAGGGATTCACCGGGGAGCTGTTTTTT. This chain connects TRBV2 to TRBJ2-2; no clear D. Trimming pared 1 base from V and 4 bases from J, leaving 7 bases between. CDR3 length equals 14 residues. Germline CDR1 SNHLY, CDR2 FYNNEI.